The present TCR beta chain was sequenced within a study of shared T cell receptors in the human thymus. TCRdb keeps only in-frame clones here, not all; method: immunoSEQ multiplex PCR. The table has approximately 730,000 clones, roughly 88% seen once. This CDR3 region has 16 residues. V trimming: 3 bases; J trimming: 5 bases; junction bases outside the gene matches: 13. Germline V gives CDR1 SGHNT, CDR2 YYREEE (reference sequence). The same sample was also used in a study of human thymus T cells.

This receptor was identified in a girl less than two years old with a congenital heart defect. Input material: thymocytes. The chain links TRBV5-4 to TRBJ1-2, with 7 bases matching TRBD1. DNA for the CDR3: TGTGCCAGCAGCTCTTACAGGGGCAACAGACTTTATGGCTACACCTTC. Its translation: CASSSYRGNRLYGYTF.